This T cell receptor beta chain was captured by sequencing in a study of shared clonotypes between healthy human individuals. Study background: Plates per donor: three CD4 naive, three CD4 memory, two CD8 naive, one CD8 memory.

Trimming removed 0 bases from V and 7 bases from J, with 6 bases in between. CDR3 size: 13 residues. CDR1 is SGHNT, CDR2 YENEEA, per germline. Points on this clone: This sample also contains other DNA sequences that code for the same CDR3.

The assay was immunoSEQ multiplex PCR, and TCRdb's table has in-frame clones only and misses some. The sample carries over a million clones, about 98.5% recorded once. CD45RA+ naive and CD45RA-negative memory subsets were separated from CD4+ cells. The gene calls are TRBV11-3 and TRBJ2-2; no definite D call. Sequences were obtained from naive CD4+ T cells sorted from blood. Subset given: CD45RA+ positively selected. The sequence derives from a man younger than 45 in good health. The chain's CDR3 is CASSLDLSGELFF. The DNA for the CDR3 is TGTGCCAGCAGCTTAGATCTCAGCGGGGAGCTGTTTTTT.